Listed below are T cell receptor beta chains from one sample, sequenced in a study of blood T cell repertoires in COVID-19. Sequencing was performed with immunoSEQ multiplex PCR; in TCRdb, only in-frame clones are kept and a portion is missing. The data show around 100,000 clones, 84% seen once. Sequencing was done on a sample of peripheral blood. These receptors were obtained from a human donor in a cohort sampled during active COVID-19. Both conserved end residues are part of each CDR3.

J: TRBJ2-1
V: TRBV12-5
CDR3: CASGLMVGRLAGGFPYNEQFF

J: TRBJ2-3
V: TRBV6-2/TRBV6-3
CDR3: CASSPWTGGTDTQYF

J: TRBJ2-7
V: TRBV18
CDR3: CASSPREIAGGLEQYF

J: TRBJ2-3
V: TRBV7-2
CDR3: CASSLDPQSGGTQYF

J: TRBJ1-5
V: TRBV6-5
CDR3: CASSYSAGLDQPQHF

J: TRBJ2-1
V: TRBV12-5
CDR3: CASGSYSYNEQFF

J: TRBJ1-3
V: TRBV5-1
CDR3: CASSLVGGRTGNTIYF

J: TRBJ1-5
V: TRBV24-1
CDR3: CATSEPSGQPQHF

J: TRBJ2-6
V: TRBV4-1
CDR3: CANSQDIGSSGANVLTF

J: TRBJ1-2
V: TRBV4-2
CDR3: CASSQEIPGVNYGYTF

J: TRBJ1-3
V: TRBV28
CDR3: CASRISQGNTIYF

J: TRBJ1-3
V: TRBV30
CDR3: CAWSVQGQSRAIYF

J: TRBJ2-5
V: TRBV18
CDR3: CASSQSGVEETQYF

J: TRBJ2-5
V: TRBV24-1
CDR3: CATSDPAGGREKTQYF

J: TRBJ1-6
V: TRBV5-1
CDR3: CASNDRDNSPLHF

J: TRBJ2-1
V: TRBV24-1
CDR3: CATSDAARSNEQFF

J: TRBJ1-2
V: TRBV5-8
CDR3: CASSREFYGYTF